The 20 T cell receptor beta chains reported below all come from one sample, sequenced in a study of blood T cell repertoires in COVID-19. The table came from immunoSEQ multiplex PCR; TCRdb's copy has only in-frame clones and leaves some out. The data contain fewer than 120,000 clones, 82% of them singletons. Sequenced input: peripheral blood. The receptors originated from a woman aged 55-75 years with acute or convalescent COVID-19.

V and J are TRBV28 and TRBJ2-7, with 11 bases fitting TRBD2. The CDR3 has 15 residues. Trimming cost V 5 bases and J 5 bases; bases outside gene matches: 8. Germline CDR1 and CDR2: MDHEN and SYDVKM. The CDR3 sequence: CASSPLGLAENEQYF. In nucleotides, the CDR3 is TGTGCCAGCAGTCCTTTGGGACTAGCGGAAAACGAGCAGTACTTC.

This chain uses TRBV9 with TRBJ1-2; D uncertain. V lost 1 base and J 3 bases, leaving 7 bases between the germline ends. Germline CDR1 and CDR2: SGDLS and YYNGEE. The CDR3 runs 13 residues. In nucleotides, the CDR3 is TGTGCCAGCAGCGTACAGGTGGACTATGGCTACACCTTC. Translated: CASSVQVDYGYTF.

The V and J genes are TRBV18 and TRBJ2-1; D is possibly TRBD1 (5 bases). This CDR3 has 15 amino acids. CDR1 is KGHSH and CDR2 is LQKENI in the germline V gene. V gave up 5 bases and J gave up 4 bases, with 15 bases separating them. CDR3 sequence: CASSSQGLLYNEQFF. In nucleotides, the CDR3 is TGTGCCAGCTCATCCCAGGGCCTCTTGTACAATGAGCAGTTCTTC.

This clone has a handful of counts. This chain connects TRBV3-1 (or the pseudogene TRBV3-2) to TRBJ1-6, with 7 bases matching TRBD1. J gave up 10 bases and V 4 bases, and 7 bases lay outside the gene matches. CDR3 length: 14 residues. The V gene's germline CDR1 is LGHDT and CDR2 YNNKEL (reference sequence). The CDR3 loop reads CASSLLTGHSPLHF. Here the CDR3 DNA reads TGTGCCAGCAGCCTCCTGACAGGGCACTCACCCCTCCACTTT.

V is TRBV11-3 and J is TRBJ2-5; 9 nucleotides align to TRBD2. The CDR3 totals 15 residues. Germline V CDR1 and CDR2: SGHNT, YENEEA. J gave up 7 bases and V 3 bases, and 9 bases lay outside the gene matches. In DNA, the CDR3 is TGTGCCAGCAGCTTCGGCGGGGGGGCCGTTGGGACCCAGTACTTC. It codes for CASSFGGGAVGTQYF. The full variable domain, in which reference TRBV11-3 and TRBJ2-5 provide the parts outside the CDR3, is EAGVVQSPRYKIIEKKQPVAFWCNPISGHNTLYWYLQNLGQGPELLIRYENEEAVDDSQLPKDRFSAERLKGVDSTLKIQPAELGDSAVYLCASSFGGGAVGTQYFGPGTRLLVL.

The chain carries TRBV21-1 and TRBJ2-1; TRBD1 is the table's D call and was not checked against the DNA. TRBV21-1 is described as a pseudogene. The CDR3 covers 14 residues. CDR3 nucleotide sequence: TGTGCCAGCAGCAAAGGGGGACAGTACAATGAGCAGTTCTTC. It is translated as CASSKGGQYNEQFF.

This clone was counted a single time. The rearrangement uses TRBV7-2 and TRBJ2-5, with TRBD1 matching 9 bases. This CDR3 comprises 17 residues. Unmatched junction bases numbered 12, after V lost 2 bases and J lost 5 bases. Germline V CDR1 and CDR2: SGHTA, FQGNSA. The CDR3 region is CASSLPLTGGRGETQYF. In DNA, the CDR3 is TGTGCCAGCAGCTTACCTCTGACAGGGGGGCGTGGGGAGACCCAGTACTTC.

This chain uses TRBV5-1 with TRBJ1-5; possibly TRBD1 for D (5 bases). Trimming took off 2 bases at V and 6 bases at J, with 12 bases between the two ends. The CDR3 covers 14 residues. The germline CDR1 and CDR2 sequences are SGHRS and YFSETQ. The CDR3 here is CASSFIAGSQPQHF. The CDR3 DNA reads TGCGCCAGCAGCTTCATCGCAGGGTCTCAGCCCCAGCATTTT.

This clone has more than one count but fewer than ten. This sequence joins TRBV27 and TRBJ1-1, with a tentative D call TRBD1 (6 bases). V was cut by 1 base and J by 10 bases, with 13 bases left in between. Germline V gene lookup returns CDR1 MNHEY and CDR2 SMNVEV (reference sequence). The CDR3 is 13 amino acids. In DNA, the CDR3 is TGTGCCAGCAGTTTATGGGGGGGGCGGAGAGCTTTCTTT. Its protein is CASSLWGGRRAFF.

V and J are TRBV6-2 or TRBV6-3 and TRBJ2-6, with D possibly being TRBD1 (6 bases). The CDR3 totals 22 residues. V lost 6 bases to trimming and J lost 4 bases, with 34 bases between them. The germline gives CDR1 MNHEY, CDR2 SVGEGT. The CDR3 DNA follows: TGTGCCAGCAGGCCTCATGCAACAAAACCGGGACACCGACTGGTGGGGGCCAACGTCCTGACTTTC. This gives the protein CASRPHATKPGHRLVGANVLTF.

The chain recombines TRBV2 with TRBJ2-1; 8 bases line up with TRBD2. From germline, CDR1 is SNHLY and CDR2 FYNNEI. The CDR3 is made up of 14 amino acids. J gave up 4 bases and V 6 bases, and 5 bases lay outside the gene matches. The CDR3 DNA reads TGTGCCAGCAGGGGCGGGGGGACATACAATGAGCAGTTCTTC. This gives the protein CASRGGGTYNEQFF. The variable domain in full, completed from reference TRBV2 and TRBJ2-1, reads EPEVTQTPSHQVTQMGQEVILRCVPISNHLYFYWYRQILGQKVEFLVSFYNNEISEKSEIFDDQFSVERPDGSNFTLKIRSTKLEDSAMYFCASRGGGTYNEQFFGPGTRLTVL.

The chain employs TRBV6-5 and TRBJ1-2; D call uncertain. Per the germline V gene, CDR1 is MNHEY and CDR2 is SVGAGI. This CDR3 region has 14 residues. Trimming shortened V by 2 bases and J by 3 bases, and 10 bases separated the two germline ends. The CDR3 DNA sequence: TGTGCCAGCAGTTACCTAGCAGGAGACTATGGCTACACCTTC. Encoded protein: CASSYLAGDYGYTF.

This chain connects TRBV9 to TRBJ1-6; a possible D gene is TRBD1 (5 bases). The CDR3 has 15 amino acids. V was clipped by 3 bases and J by 6 bases, with 13 bases between them. From germline, CDR1 is SGDLS and CDR2 YYNGEE. The CDR3 loop reads CASSAGGFSNSPLHF. In DNA, the CDR3 is TGTGCCAGCAGCGCGGGGGGTTTTAGTAATTCACCCCTCCACTTT.

This chain connects TRBV19 to TRBJ2-7; a possible D gene is TRBD1 (6 bases). The CDR3 contains 13 residues. Germline V CDR1 and CDR2: LNHDA, SQIVND (reference sequence). V was clipped by 7 bases and J by 3 bases, with 13 bases between them. The CDR3 spells CASKGDGLYEQYF. In DNA form, the CDR3 reads TGTGCCAGTAAGGGGGACGGACTCTACGAGCAGTACTTC.

Concerning this clone itself: An end of the junction does not agree with germline; a read error may underlie this. The chain combines TRBV5-1 with TRBJ1-5, with 7 bases identical to TRBD1. CDR3 length: 16 residues. CDR1 and CDR2 (germline): SGHRS, YFSETQ. This CDR3 reads CARRGGRGAHNQPQHF. The CDR3 DNA sequence: TGCGCCCGCAGGGGGGGCAGGGGGGCCCACAATCAGCCCCAGCATTTT. The full variable domain, completed using reference TRBV5-1 and TRBJ1-5, is KAGVTQTPRYLIKTRGQQVTLSCSPISGHRSVSWYQQTPGQGLQFLFEYFSETQRNKGNFPGRFSGRQFSNSRSEMNVSTLELGDSALYLCARRGGRGAHNQPQHFGDGTRLSIL.

The J gene is TRBJ1-6, the V gene TRBV4-1; D possibly corresponds to TRBD1 (5 bases). CDR3 length: 16 residues. Per the germline V gene, CDR1 is MGHRA and CDR2 is YSYEKL. Trimming removed 0 bases from V and 10 bases from J, with 16 bases in between. The CDR3 reads CASSQDPTAGESPLHF. CDR3 nucleotide sequence: TGCGCCAGCAGCCAAGATCCGACAGCCGGAGAGTCACCCCTCCACTTT.

V gene TRBV7-6 combines with J gene TRBJ2-5; D is unresolved. Germline V gives CDR1 SGHVS, CDR2 FNYEAQ. The CDR3 is 12 amino acids. Trimming pared 4 bases from V and 3 bases from J, leaving 6 bases between. Here the CDR3 reads CASSSREETQYF. The CDR3 nucleotides read TGTGCCAGCAGCTCTCGCGAAGAGACCCAGTACTTC.

The chain uses TRBV30 and TRBJ2-5, with a weak D call TRBD2 (5 bases). The CDR3 is 13 amino acids. Looked up from germline, CDR1 is GTSNPN and CDR2 is SVGIG (reference sequence). V dropped 0 bases and J dropped 5 bases, with 10 bases sitting between them. The CDR3 loop reads CAWSVGVGETQYF. DNA of the CDR3: TGTGCCTGGAGTGTCGGGGTTGGGGAGACCCAGTACTTC.

The chain employs TRBV4-3 and TRBJ1-6; 8 nucleotides align to TRBD1. The germline V gene has CDR1 LGHNA and CDR2 YSLEER. The CDR3 has 17 residues. V was clipped by 0 bases and J by 6 bases; unmatched bases: 7. The CDR3 loop is CASSQEYQGAGNSPLHF. CDR3 DNA: TGCGCCAGCAGCCAAGAATATCAGGGGGCAGGTAATTCACCCCTCCACTTT.

The genes are TRBV7-8 and TRBJ1-2, with TRBD1 matching 10 bases. Per germline, CDR1 SGHVS and CDR2 FQNEAQ. V shed 5 bases and J 0 bases; nucleotides not matched to a gene: 15. CDR3 size: 19 residues. CDR3 in DNA: TGTGCCAGCAGCGCGGCTGGCGGGACAGGGGTTCCCCCTAACTATGGCTACACCTTC. Its translation: CASSAAGGTGVPPNYGYTF.